Included here is one T cell receptor (beta chain) sequence, with context. The germline V gene has CDR1 MNHEY and CDR2 SVGAGI. Deletions cut 5 bases from V and 6 bases from J, with 17 bases between. The CDR3 contains 14 residues. This sample is drawn from a study of shared clonotypes between healthy human individuals. The repertoire was sequenced with immunoSEQ multiplex PCR; TCRdb's copy has only in-frame clones and lacks some. The profile shows more than 400,000 clones, 90% to 97% of them singletons. Donors comprised healthy HIV-negative adults lacking recent acute infections or vaccinations. The sequenced sample was naive CD4+ T cells sorted from blood. The subset here: CD45RA+ positively selected. This TCR was recovered from a woman between 25 and 40 years old in good health. The rearrangement joins TRBV6-5 to TRBJ2-7; D could derive from TRBD1 or TRBD2 (5 bases each). CDR3 in DNA: TGTGCCAGCAGTCCGGGCCGCCTTGGGGGCGAGCAGTACTTC. Its translation is CASSPGRLGGEQYF.